This TCR beta chain was sequenced during a study of Ad26.COV2.S vaccination and SARS-CoV-2 variants. Per germline, CDR1 MNHEY and CDR2 SVGAGI. This CDR3 comprises 12 residues. Trimming cost V 10 bases and J 1 base, with 11 bases left between them. Clones were read by immunoSEQ multiplex PCR, and TCRdb kept only the in-frame ones, dropping some. The top ten hold roughly 2% of the sample, which has some 340,000 clones, around four fifths seen once. Treatment: about 20 received Ad26.COV2.S at low or high dose, single or two shots; roughly five received placebo; per-sample allocation not given. At day 63 after the first vaccine or placebo injection, samples were drawn.

This material consisted of peripheral blood, taken in a trial of Ad26.COV2.S vaccine versus placebo. This TCR was sampled from a person between 18 and 59 years old who received the Ad26.COV2.S COVID-19 vaccine or a placebo. This chain links TRBV6-5 with TRBJ2-7; D perhaps matches TRBD1 (6 bases). The CDR3 is CATKDSSYEQYF. Written as DNA, the CDR3 is TGTGCCACAAAGGACAGTTCCTACGAGCAGTACTTC.